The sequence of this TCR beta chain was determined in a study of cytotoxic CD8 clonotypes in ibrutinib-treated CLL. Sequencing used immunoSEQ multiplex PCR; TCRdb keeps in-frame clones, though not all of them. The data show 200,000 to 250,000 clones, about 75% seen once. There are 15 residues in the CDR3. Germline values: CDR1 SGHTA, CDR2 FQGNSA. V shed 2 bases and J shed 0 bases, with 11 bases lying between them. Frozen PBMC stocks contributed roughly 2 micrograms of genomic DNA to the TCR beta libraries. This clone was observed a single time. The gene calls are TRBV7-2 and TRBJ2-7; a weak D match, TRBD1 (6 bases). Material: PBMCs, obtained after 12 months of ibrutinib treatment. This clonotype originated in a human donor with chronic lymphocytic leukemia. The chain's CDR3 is CASSLRTANSYEQYF. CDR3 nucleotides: TGTGCCAGCAGCTTACGGACAGCTAACTCCTACGAGCAGTACTTC.